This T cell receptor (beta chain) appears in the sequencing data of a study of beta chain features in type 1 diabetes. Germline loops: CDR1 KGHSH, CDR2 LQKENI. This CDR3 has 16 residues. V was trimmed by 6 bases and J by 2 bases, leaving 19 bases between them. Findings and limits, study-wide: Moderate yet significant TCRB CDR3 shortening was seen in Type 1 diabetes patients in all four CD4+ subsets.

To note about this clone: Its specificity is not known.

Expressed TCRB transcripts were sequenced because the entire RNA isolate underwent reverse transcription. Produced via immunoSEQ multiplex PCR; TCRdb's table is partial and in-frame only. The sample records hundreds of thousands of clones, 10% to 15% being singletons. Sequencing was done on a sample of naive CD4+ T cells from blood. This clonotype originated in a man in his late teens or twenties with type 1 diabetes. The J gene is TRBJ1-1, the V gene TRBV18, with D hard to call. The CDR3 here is CASSPFERLANTEAFF. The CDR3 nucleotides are TGTGCCAGCTCTCCCTTCGAGAGGTTAGCAAACACTGAAGCTTTCTTT.